These 21 T cell receptor beta chains originate from one sample sequenced in a study of Graves' ophthalmopathy and Graves' hyperthyroidism. Amplified material comprised TCR beta CDR3 regions derived from RNA transcripts. HTBI-primed RT-PCR formed the first round, and a multiplex PCR formed the second. TCRdb re-called the multiplex PCR reads with MiXCR, one entry per CDR3 protein. The data hold roughly 600,000 distinct CDR3 sequences, with under 45% observed a single time. The material sequenced was peripheral blood or thyroid tissue (not recorded which). These receptors came from an adult man with Graves' hyperthyroidism.

As to this clonotype: Being one base from a much bigger clone, this may be a read error. The genes are TRBV12-3 or TRBV12-4 and TRBJ1-5; 7 nucleotides line up with TRBD1. The CDR3 has 14 amino acids. CDR3 nucleotide sequence: TGTGCCAGCAGTCTCTGGGACAGAAATCAGCCCCTGCATTTT. Translated: CASSLWDRNQPLHF.

This clonotype came up many times. V usage is TRBV5-1 and J usage is TRBJ1-1, with TRBD1 as a possible D gene (5 bases). Germline V CDR1 and CDR2: SGHRS, YFSETQ. Trimming pared 0 bases from V and 3 bases from J, leaving 15 bases between. This CDR3 spans 16 amino acids. The DNA of the CDR3 is TGCGCCAGCAGCTTGGGGGGGAGAATTGGTGACACTGAAGCTTTCTTT. It encodes CASSLGGRIGDTEAFF.

J is TRBJ2-2 and V is TRBV7-9; TRBD2 is a possible D gene (6 bases). The V end was cut by 11 bases, the J end by 5 bases, with 15 bases between. The CDR3 loop spans 13 amino acids. Looked up from germline, CDR1 is SEHNR and CDR2 is FQNEAQ (reference sequence). CDR3 amino acids: CAWSWAGTGELFF. The CDR3 DNA is TGTGCCTGGAGTTGGGCGGGGACCGGGGAGCTGTTTTTT.

The chain uses TRBV19 and TRBJ2-7; D is unresolved. Trimming left V 4 bases short and J 0 bases short, with 10 bases between. The CDR3 runs to 14 residues. The germline gives CDR1 LNHDA, CDR2 SQIVND (reference sequence). CDR3 region: CASSTSAGSYEQYF. CDR3 nucleotide sequence: TGTGCCAGTAGTACGTCGGCCGGCTCCTACGAGCAGTACTTC.

This clonotype was recorded at least ten times. The chain recombines TRBV6-5 with TRBJ1-2; D perhaps matches TRBD1 (5 bases). Germline lookup yields CDR1 MNHEY and CDR2 SVGAGI. Trimming removed 4 bases from V and 4 bases from J, with 19 bases in between. The CDR3 spans 16 residues. The CDR3 sequence is CASSSLDRRVSYGYTF. The CDR3 DNA reads as TGTGCCAGCAGTTCACTCGACAGACGCGTTTCCTATGGCTACACCTTC.

In its sample, this clonotype was seen many times. The rearrangement uses TRBV5-1 and TRBJ1-2; D may be TRBD1 (6 bases). CDR3 length: 12 residues. With 4 bases removed from V and 8 bases from J, the gap between germline ends came to 12 bases. Germline V gene sequence: CDR1 SGHRS, CDR2 YFSETQ. The CDR3 DNA sequence: TGCGCCAGCAGCGAGGACAGTTTCGGCTACACCTTC. It is translated as CASSEDSFGYTF.

This chain uses TRBV3-1 with TRBJ2-2; 7 nucleotides line up with TRBD1. Germline assignment: CDR1 LGHDT and CDR2 YNNKEL (reference sequence). With V trimmed by 4 bases and J by 6 bases, 5 bases remained unmatched. This CDR3 contains 14 residues. DNA of the CDR3: TGTGCCAGCAGCCCGCAAACAGGGGCCGGGGAGCTGTTTTTT. It translates to CASSPQTGAGELFF.

In the case of this clonotype: One end of the junction fails to match germline, which may point to a read error. V and J are TRBV5-6 and TRBJ2-5; 8 positions match TRBD2. The CDR3 loop spans 16 amino acids. CDR1 is SGHDT and CDR2 is YYEEEE in the germline V gene. The CDR3 is CASIPAEAGDQEAQYF. CDR3 DNA sequence: TGTGCCAGCATCCCAGCCGAAGCGGGGGACCAAGAGGCCCAGTACTTC.

Many counts were recorded for this clonotype. The V gene is TRBV4-2, the J gene TRBJ1-5; TRBD1 is a possible D gene (6 bases). CDR3 length equals 16 residues. The V gene lost 0 bases and the J gene lost 2 bases, with 11 bases spanning the gap. The germline V gene encodes CDR1 LGHNA and CDR2 YNFKEQ. This CDR3 reads CASSQDADSGNQPQHF. As DNA, the CDR3 is TGTGCCAGCAGCCAAGATGCGGACAGTGGCAATCAGCCCCAGCATTTT.

DNA of the CDR3: TGTGCCAGCAGTGAAGGGGGCGCGGGCTACACCTTC. Its translation: CASSEGGAGYTF. The chain has TRBV2 and TRBJ1-2, with D possibly matching TRBD1 (5 bases). Germline V gene data show CDR1 as SNHLY and CDR2 as FYNNEI. V was pared by 1 base and J by 8 bases, with 8 bases between. The CDR3 is 12 residues long.

Ten or more counts support this clonotype. The V call is TRBV7-9, the J call TRBJ1-1, with TRBD1 as a possible D gene (6 bases). Looked up from germline, CDR1 is SEHNR and CDR2 is FQNEAQ (reference sequence). This CDR3 has 14 residues. Deletions cut 5 bases from V and 3 bases from J, with 13 bases between. Here the CDR3 reads CASSDRSGDTEAFF. As DNA, the CDR3 is TGTGCCAGCAGCGACAGGAGTGGAGACACTGAAGCTTTCTTT.

V gene TRBV29-1 combines with J gene TRBJ1-1; 7 nucleotides match TRBD1. Looked up from germline, CDR1 is SQVTM and CDR2 is ANQGSEA. There are 10 residues in the CDR3. V lost 4 bases, J lost 11 bases, and 4 bases stayed unmatched. In DNA, the CDR3 is TGCAGCGTTGTGACAGGGAATGCTTTCTTT. Translation gives CSVVTGNAFF.

This clonotype showed up just once. This chain joins TRBV7-8 and TRBJ2-3, with unresolved D. The germline V gene has CDR1 SGHVS and CDR2 FQNEAQ. V lost 5 bases, J lost 6 bases, and 18 bases lay in between. This CDR3 contains 15 residues. The CDR3: CASSRARVFGDTQYF. In DNA form, the CDR3 reads TGTGCCAGCAGCCGCGCCCGGGTCTTTGGGGATACGCAGTATTTT.

This chain connects TRBV7-9 to TRBJ1-2; 9 bases are shared with TRBD1. CDR3 size: 14 residues. Germline V gene data show CDR1 as SEHNR and CDR2 as FQNEAQ (reference sequence). Losses at the gene ends were 4 bases for V and 4 bases for J; bases not matched to a gene: 4. The CDR3 DNA sequence: TGTGCCAGCAGCTCTCCGACAGGGGGCTATGGCTACACCTTC. It translates to CASSSPTGGYGYTF.

This clonotype was picked up many times. The genes are TRBV5-8 and TRBJ1-1; TRBD1 matches 10 bases. Germline CDR1 reads SGHTS; CDR2 reads YDEGEE. The CDR3 runs 16 residues. The V gene end was trimmed by 4 bases and the J gene end by 0 bases; junction bases not matched to a gene: 6. This chain's CDR3 is CASSPGTGAMNTEAFF. DNA of the CDR3: TGTGCCAGCAGCCCCGGGACAGGGGCCATGAACACTGAAGCTTTCTTT.

This clonotype appeared a single time. The chain links TRBV20-1 to TRBJ2-5; TRBD1 aligns across 10 bases. The V gene end was trimmed by 6 bases and the J gene end by 5 bases; junction bases not matched to a gene: 9. The CDR3 length is 14 residues. The germline gives CDR1 DFQATT, CDR2 SNEGSKA (reference sequence). The CDR3 DNA follows: TGCAGTGCCGAGGACAGGGGGATTGGTGAGACCCAGTACTTC. Protein product: CSAEDRGIGETQYF.

Only a few counts were recorded for this clonotype. The genes are TRBV18 and TRBJ2-7; D gene unclear. Germline assignment: CDR1 KGHSH and CDR2 LQKENI. CDR3 length: 13 residues. Trimming pared 2 bases from V and 3 bases from J, leaving 8 bases between. CDR3 loop: CASSPYGFYEQYF. Here the CDR3 DNA reads TGTGCCAGCTCACCATATGGATTCTACGAGCAGTACTTC.

The chain employs TRBV28 and TRBJ1-4, with D unresolved. Germline V gene data show CDR1 as MDHEN and CDR2 as SYDVKM. The CDR3 contains 12 residues. Trimming cost V 4 bases and J 12 bases, with 12 bases left between them. In DNA, the CDR3 is TGTGCCAGCAGTTCCCCGGCCAGACAACTGTTTTTT. This translates into CASSSPARQLFF.

This clonotype was recorded once. A much larger clone differs from this one at a single base, so this may be a read error. This sequence joins TRBV5-1 and TRBJ2-7; 11 bases are shared with TRBD2. CDR3 length: 16 amino acids. Germline CDR1 reads SGHRS; CDR2 reads YFSETQ. After removal of 4 bases from V and 6 bases from J, the junction contained 12 bases not matched to a gene. The CDR3 here is CASSQGRGLAVGEQYF. CDR3 nucleotides: TGCGCCAGCAGCCAAGGTAGGGGACTAGCGGTTGGCGAGCAGTACTTC.

The V call is TRBV7-9, the J call TRBJ1-1; no definite D call. The CDR3 spans 14 residues. V lost 5 bases to trimming and J lost 0 bases, with 10 bases between them. Germline V gene sequence: CDR1 SEHNR, CDR2 FQNEAQ (reference sequence). CDR3 region: CASSQNGVNTEAFF. In DNA, the CDR3 is TGTGCCAGCAGCCAAAACGGGGTGAACACTGAAGCTTTCTTT.

The chain combines TRBV2 with TRBJ2-7; 10 bases are shared with TRBD1. This CDR3 contains 15 residues. Germline V CDR1 and CDR2: SNHLY, FYNNEI. V lost 4 bases, J lost 2 bases, and 5 bases stayed unmatched. The CDR3 loop is CASSAWGQGPYEQYF. In DNA form, the CDR3 reads TGTGCCAGCAGTGCTTGGGGACAGGGGCCCTACGAGCAGTACTTC.